The rows below give T cell receptor beta chains drawn from one sample of a study of blood T cell repertoires in COVID-19. TCRdb's table, derived via immunoSEQ multiplex PCR, lists solely in-frame clones and lacks some. The sample has about 320,000 clones, 90% to 95% seen once. The sequenced sample consisted of PBMCs or T cells enriched from blood (not recorded which). The origin of the receptors is a woman in her 30s who had been exposed to COVID-19. CDR3s include the opening cysteine and the closing phenylalanine or tryptophan. Fields, in order: CDR3 DNA, CDR3 protein, J gene, clone size, D gene, V gene. The D gene is left open where the match is weak. Not every row has a clone size; where given, it reads once, few, many or a size class.

CDR3 DNA: TGTGCCAGCAGTTATACAGGGGGTTGGACTGAAGCTTTCTTT
CDR3 protein: CASSYTGGWTEAFF
J gene: TRBJ1-1
clone size: once
D gene: TRBD1
V gene: TRBV6-5

CDR3 DNA: TGTGCCAGCAGTGAGTCACGGTCCGACTGGAACGCTGAAGCTTTCTTT
CDR3 protein: CASSESRSDWNAEAFF
J gene: TRBJ1-1
clone size: few
D gene: -
V gene: TRBV2

CDR3 DNA: TGTGCCAGCAGCACTTGGAGTAGACAGGGAAGGGATGGCTACACCTTC
CDR3 protein: CASSTWSRQGRDGYTF
J gene: TRBJ1-2
clone size: -
D gene: TRBD1
V gene: TRBV11-2

CDR3 DNA: TGTGCCAGCACCACTCCGGGGGGCGGTAGCTACGAGCAGTACTTC
CDR3 protein: CASTTPGGGSYEQYF
J gene: TRBJ2-7
clone size: -
D gene: -
V gene: TRBV7-9

CDR3 DNA: TGTGCCAGCAGCCATCAGACAGGTCACACCTACGAGCAGTACTTC
CDR3 protein: CASSHQTGHTYEQYF
J gene: TRBJ2-7
clone size: few
D gene: -
V gene: TRBV3-1/TRBV3-2

CDR3 DNA: TGCGCCAGCAGCCGACAGACAGATACGCAGTATTTT
CDR3 protein: CASSRQTDTQYF
J gene: TRBJ2-3
clone size: -
D gene: -
V gene: TRBV4-1

CDR3 DNA: TGTGCCAGCAGTGACTCGAGCACCGGGGAGCTGTTTTTT
CDR3 protein: CASSDSSTGELFF
J gene: TRBJ2-2
clone size: -
D gene: -
V gene: TRBV6-4

CDR3 DNA: TGTGCCAGCAGTGAAGCGGGGGGTCGTAACGAGCAGTACTTC
CDR3 protein: CASSEAGGRNEQYF
J gene: TRBJ2-7
clone size: once
D gene: -
V gene: TRBV6-1

CDR3 DNA: TGTGCCAGCAGCCCCGGGGGGGCTGGAAACACCATATATTTT
CDR3 protein: CASSPGGAGNTIYF
J gene: TRBJ1-3
clone size: -
D gene: -
V gene: TRBV13

CDR3 DNA: TGTGCCAGCAGTTACCCCGCAGGGAGGAATGGCTACACCTTC
CDR3 protein: CASSYPAGRNGYTF
J gene: TRBJ1-2
clone size: -
D gene: -
V gene: TRBV6-2/TRBV6-3

CDR3 DNA: TGTGCCAGTAGTATGTCGCTCAGCGGGGGGGCCCACACCGGGGAGCTGTTTTTT
CDR3 protein: CASSMSLSGGAHTGELFF
J gene: TRBJ2-2
clone size: -
D gene: TRBD2
V gene: TRBV19

CDR3 DNA: TGTGCCAGCAGCTTCTCCTTTGGGGGCCCCACCTACGAGCAGTACTTC
CDR3 protein: CASSFSFGGPTYEQYF
J gene: TRBJ2-7
clone size: -
D gene: -
V gene: TRBV5-6

CDR3 DNA: TGCGCCAGCAGCCGGGCGGGCGGGGTGATCACAGATACGCAGTATTTT
CDR3 protein: CASSRAGGVITDTQYF
J gene: TRBJ2-3
clone size: -
D gene: -
V gene: TRBV5-1

CDR3 DNA: TGCGCCAGCAGCTTAAAGGACAGGGCAGGCTATGGCTACACCTTC
CDR3 protein: CASSLKDRAGYGYTF
J gene: TRBJ1-2
clone size: -
D gene: TRBD1
V gene: TRBV5-1

CDR3 DNA: TGCGCCAGCAGCCCCCGGGGGAATAATGAAAAACTGTTTTTT
CDR3 protein: CASSPRGNNEKLFF
J gene: TRBJ1-4
clone size: -
D gene: -
V gene: TRBV5-1

CDR3 DNA: TGCAGCGCCGGTGACAGGGCTACGGATACGCAGTATTTT
CDR3 protein: CSAGDRATDTQYF
J gene: TRBJ2-3
clone size: -
D gene: TRBD1
V gene: TRBV29-1

CDR3 DNA: TGTGCCAGTAATATCGGCGGAAACGGGGAGCTGTTTTTT
CDR3 protein: CASNIGGNGELFF
J gene: TRBJ2-2
clone size: -
D gene: -
V gene: TRBV19

CDR3 DNA: TGTGCCAGCAGCCAGGCGGCGGGGGCCCGCTACGAGCAGTACTTC
CDR3 protein: CASSQAAGARYEQYF
J gene: TRBJ2-7
clone size: -
D gene: -
V gene: TRBV3-1/TRBV3-2